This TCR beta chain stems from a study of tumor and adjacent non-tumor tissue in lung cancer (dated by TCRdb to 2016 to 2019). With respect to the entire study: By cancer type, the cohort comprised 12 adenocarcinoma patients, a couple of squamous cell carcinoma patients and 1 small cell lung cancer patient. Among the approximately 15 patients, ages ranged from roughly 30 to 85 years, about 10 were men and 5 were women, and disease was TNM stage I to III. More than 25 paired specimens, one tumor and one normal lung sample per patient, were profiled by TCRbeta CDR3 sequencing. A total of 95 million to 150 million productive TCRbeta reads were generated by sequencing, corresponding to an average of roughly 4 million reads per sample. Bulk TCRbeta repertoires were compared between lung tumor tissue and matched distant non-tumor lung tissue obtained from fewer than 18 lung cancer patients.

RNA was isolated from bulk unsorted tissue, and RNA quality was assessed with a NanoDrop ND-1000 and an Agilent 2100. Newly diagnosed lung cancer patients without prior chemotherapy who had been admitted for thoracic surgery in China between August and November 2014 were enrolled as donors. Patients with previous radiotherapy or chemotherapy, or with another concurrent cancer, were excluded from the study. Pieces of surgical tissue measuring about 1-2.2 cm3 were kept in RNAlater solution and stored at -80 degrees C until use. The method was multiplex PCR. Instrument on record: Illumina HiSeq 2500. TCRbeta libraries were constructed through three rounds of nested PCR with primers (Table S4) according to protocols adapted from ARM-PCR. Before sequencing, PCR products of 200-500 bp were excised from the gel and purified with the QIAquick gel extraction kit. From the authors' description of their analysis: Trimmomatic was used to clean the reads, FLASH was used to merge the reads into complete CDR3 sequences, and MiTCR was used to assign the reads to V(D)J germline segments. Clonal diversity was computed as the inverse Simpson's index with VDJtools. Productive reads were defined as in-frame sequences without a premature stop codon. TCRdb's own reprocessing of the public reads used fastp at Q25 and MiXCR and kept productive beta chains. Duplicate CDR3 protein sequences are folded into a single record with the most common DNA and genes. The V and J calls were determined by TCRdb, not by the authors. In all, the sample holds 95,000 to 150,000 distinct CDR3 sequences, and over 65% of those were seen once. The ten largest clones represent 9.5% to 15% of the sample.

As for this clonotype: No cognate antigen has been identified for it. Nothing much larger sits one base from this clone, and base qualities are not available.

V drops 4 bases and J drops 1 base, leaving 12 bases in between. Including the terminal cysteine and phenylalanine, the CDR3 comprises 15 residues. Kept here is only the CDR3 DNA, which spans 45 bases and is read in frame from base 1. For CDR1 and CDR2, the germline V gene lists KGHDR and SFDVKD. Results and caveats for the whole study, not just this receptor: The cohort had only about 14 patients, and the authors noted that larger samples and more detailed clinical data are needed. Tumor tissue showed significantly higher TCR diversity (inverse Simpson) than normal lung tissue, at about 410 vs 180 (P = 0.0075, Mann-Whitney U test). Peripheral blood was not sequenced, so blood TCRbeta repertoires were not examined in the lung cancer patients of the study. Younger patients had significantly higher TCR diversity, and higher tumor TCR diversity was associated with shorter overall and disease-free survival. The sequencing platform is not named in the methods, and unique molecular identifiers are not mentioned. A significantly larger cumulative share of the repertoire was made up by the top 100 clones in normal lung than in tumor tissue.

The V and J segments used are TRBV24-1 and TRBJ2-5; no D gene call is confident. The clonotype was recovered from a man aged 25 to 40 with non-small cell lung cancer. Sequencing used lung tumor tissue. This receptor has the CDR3 CATSDRGVAQETQYF. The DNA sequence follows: TGTGCCACCAGTGACCGTGGAGTCGCCCAAGAGACCCAGTACTTC.